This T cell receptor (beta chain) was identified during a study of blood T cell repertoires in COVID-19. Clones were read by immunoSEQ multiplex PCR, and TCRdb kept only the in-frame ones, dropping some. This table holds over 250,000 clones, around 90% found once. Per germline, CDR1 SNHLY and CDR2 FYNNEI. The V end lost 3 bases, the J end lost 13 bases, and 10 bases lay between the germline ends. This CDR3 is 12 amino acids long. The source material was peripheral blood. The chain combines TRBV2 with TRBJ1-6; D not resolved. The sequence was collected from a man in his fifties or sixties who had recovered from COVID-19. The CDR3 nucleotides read TGTGCCAGCAGTGACCCCGGGGTGCCCCTCCACTTT. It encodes CASSDPGVPLHF.